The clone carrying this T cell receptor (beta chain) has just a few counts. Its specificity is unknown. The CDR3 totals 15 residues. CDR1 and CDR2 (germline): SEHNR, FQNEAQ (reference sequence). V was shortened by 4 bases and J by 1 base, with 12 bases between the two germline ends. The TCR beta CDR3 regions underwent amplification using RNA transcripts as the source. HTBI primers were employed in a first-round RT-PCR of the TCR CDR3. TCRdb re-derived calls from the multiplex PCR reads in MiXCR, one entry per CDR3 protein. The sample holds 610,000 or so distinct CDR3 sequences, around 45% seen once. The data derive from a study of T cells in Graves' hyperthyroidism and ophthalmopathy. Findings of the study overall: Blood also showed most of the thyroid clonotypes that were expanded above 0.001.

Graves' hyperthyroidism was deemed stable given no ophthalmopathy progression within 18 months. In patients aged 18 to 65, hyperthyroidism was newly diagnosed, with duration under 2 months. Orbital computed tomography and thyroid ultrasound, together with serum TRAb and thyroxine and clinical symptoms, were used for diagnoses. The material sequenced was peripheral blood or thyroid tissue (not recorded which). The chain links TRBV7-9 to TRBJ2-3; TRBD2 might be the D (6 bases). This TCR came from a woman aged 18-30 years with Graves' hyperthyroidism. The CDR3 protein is CASSSEGGGTDTQYF. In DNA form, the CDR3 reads TGTGCCAGCAGCTCAGAAGGCGGGGGCACAGATACGCAGTATTTT.